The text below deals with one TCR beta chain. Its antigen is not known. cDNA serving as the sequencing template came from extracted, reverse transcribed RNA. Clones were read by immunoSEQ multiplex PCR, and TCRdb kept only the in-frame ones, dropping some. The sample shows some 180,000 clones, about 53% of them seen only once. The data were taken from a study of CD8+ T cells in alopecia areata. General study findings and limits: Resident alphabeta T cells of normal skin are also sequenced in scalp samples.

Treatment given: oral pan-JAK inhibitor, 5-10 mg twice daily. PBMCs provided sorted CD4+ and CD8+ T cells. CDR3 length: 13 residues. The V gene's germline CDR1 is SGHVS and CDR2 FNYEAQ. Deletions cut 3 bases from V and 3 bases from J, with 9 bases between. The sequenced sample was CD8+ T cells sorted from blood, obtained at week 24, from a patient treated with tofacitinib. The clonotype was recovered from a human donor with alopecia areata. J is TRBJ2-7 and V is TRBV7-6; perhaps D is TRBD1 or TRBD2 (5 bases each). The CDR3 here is CASSLGRIYEQYF. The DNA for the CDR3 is TGTGCCAGCAGCTTGGGACGGATCTACGAGCAGTACTTC.